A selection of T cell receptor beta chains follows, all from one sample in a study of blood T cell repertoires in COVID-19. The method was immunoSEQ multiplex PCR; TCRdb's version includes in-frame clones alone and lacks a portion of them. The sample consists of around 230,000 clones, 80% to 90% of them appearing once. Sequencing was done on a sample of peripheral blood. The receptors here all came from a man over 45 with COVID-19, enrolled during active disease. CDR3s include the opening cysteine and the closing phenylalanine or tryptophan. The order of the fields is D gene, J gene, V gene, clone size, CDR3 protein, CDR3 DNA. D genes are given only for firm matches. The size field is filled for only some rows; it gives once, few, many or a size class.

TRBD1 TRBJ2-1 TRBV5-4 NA CASSQGQGEQFF TGTGCCAGCAGCCAGGGACAGGGCGAGCAGTTCTTC
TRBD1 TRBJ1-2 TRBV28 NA CASSLQGAGYGYTF TGTGCCAGCAGTTTACAGGGGGCGGGTTATGGCTACACCTTC
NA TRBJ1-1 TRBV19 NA CASSPGGGRSTEAFF TGTGCCAGTAGTCCCGGGGGGGGGCGCAGCACTGAAGCTTTCTTT
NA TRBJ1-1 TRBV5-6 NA CASRPPRANTEAFF TGTGCCAGCAGACCCCCCAGGGCGAACACTGAAGCTTTCTTT
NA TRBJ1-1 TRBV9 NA CASSDISRTDEAFF TGTGCCAGCAGCGACATTTCCAGGACAGATGAAGCTTTCTTT
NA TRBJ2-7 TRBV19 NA CASSSDSYEQYF TGTGCCAGTAGTTCGGACAGCTACGAGCAGTACTTC
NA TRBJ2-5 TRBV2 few CASSSSMEQGTQYF TGTGCCAGCAGTTCCTCGATGGAGCAGGGGACCCAGTACTTC
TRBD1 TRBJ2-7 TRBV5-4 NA CASSLRGTGVLEQYF TGTGCCAGCAGCTTGAGAGGGACAGGGGTGCTCGAGCAGTACTTC
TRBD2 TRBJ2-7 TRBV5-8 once CASSPGRALSVGEQYF TGTGCCAGCAGCCCCGGGAGGGCCCTATCCGTGGGGGAGCAGTACTTC
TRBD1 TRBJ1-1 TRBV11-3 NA CASSARTGGTFF TGTGCCAGCAGTGCTAGGACAGGGGGGACTTTCTTT
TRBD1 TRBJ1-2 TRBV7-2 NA CASSTGVGVYGYTF TGTGCCAGCAGCACAGGGGTCGGGGTCTATGGCTACACCTTC
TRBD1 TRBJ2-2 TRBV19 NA CASSIRGPATGELFF TGTGCCAGTAGTATCAGGGGGCCCGCCACCGGGGAGCTGTTTTTT
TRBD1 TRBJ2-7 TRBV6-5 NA CASSPGTGGHEQYF TGTGCCAGCAGTCCCGGGACAGGTGGCCACGAGCAGTACTTC
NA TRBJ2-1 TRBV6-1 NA CASSEDFSTYNEQFF TGTGCCAGCAGTGAAGACTTCTCAACCTACAATGAGCAGTTCTTC
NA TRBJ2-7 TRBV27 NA CASSEPGLPYEQYF TGTGCCAGCAGCGAACCGGGACTCCCCTACGAGCAGTACTTC
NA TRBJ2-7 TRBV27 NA CASSTDGSYEQYF TGTGCCAGCAGTACCGACGGGTCCTACGAGCAGTACTTC
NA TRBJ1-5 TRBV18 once CASSPGRGNQPQHF TGTGCCAGCTCACCGGGCAGGGGAAATCAGCCCCAGCATTTT
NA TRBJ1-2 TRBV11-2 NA CASSYRAGGPNYGYTF TGTGCCAGCAGCTATAGGGCGGGGGGACCTAACTATGGCTACACCTTC
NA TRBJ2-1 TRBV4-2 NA CASRTPESPNNEQFF TGTGCCAGCAGGACTCCGGAGAGCCCGAACAATGAGCAGTTCTTC
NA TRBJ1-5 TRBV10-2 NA CATSGFSQPQHF TGCGCCACCTCAGGGTTTTCTCAGCCCCAGCATTTT
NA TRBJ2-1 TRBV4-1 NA CASSQDHLANYNEQFF TGCGCCAGCAGCCAAGATCATCTAGCCAACTACAATGAGCAGTTCTTC
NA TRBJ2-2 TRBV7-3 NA CASSDAGGELFF TGTGCCAGCAGCGACGCGGGCGGGGAGCTGTTTTTT
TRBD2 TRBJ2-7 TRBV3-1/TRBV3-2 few CASSQGGTSKYF TGTGCCAGCAGCCAAGGTGGGACTAGCAAATACTTC
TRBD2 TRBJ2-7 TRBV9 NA CASSVAGRGYEQYF TGTGCCAGCAGCGTAGCCGGGAGGGGCTACGAGCAGTACTTC
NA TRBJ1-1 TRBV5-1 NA CASSARPGGADGEAFF TGCGCCAGCAGCGCGAGACCGGGGGGCGCCGACGGTGAAGCTTTCTTT
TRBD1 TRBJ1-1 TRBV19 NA CASRWGTGMMNTEAFF TGTGCCAGTAGGTGGGGGACAGGGATGATGAACACTGAAGCTTTCTTT
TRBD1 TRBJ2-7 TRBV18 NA CASSQTGTGGLGYEQYF TGTGCCAGCTCACAGACCGGGACAGGGGGCTTGGGCTACGAGCAGTACTTC
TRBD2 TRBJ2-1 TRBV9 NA CASSSDGRLAGWDEQFF TGTGCCAGCAGCTCGGATGGACGGCTAGCGGGATGGGATGAGCAGTTCTTC
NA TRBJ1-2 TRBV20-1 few CSARGDYGYTF TGCAGTGCTAGAGGCGACTATGGCTACACCTTC